The 27 T cell receptor beta chains given below trace back to one sample, sequenced in a study of cytomegalovirus exposure and HLA in healthy donors. The PCR was carried out with 60 Vbeta primers and 13 Jbeta primers. Some clones are missing from TCRdb's copy, which holds only in-frame ones; the method was immunoSEQ multiplex PCR. Of about 160,000 clones listed, about three quarters were seen once; the top ten hold roughly 3%. Input material: PBMCs. These receptors came from a woman in her 30s in good health and CMV-seronegative.

This sequence joins TRBV4-1 and TRBJ2-7, with a tentative D call TRBD1 (9 bases). The CDR3 has 15 residues. Germline CDR1 reads MGHRA; CDR2 reads YSYEKL. V dropped 0 bases and J dropped 6 bases, with 15 bases sitting between them. In DNA, the CDR3 is TGCGCCAGCAGCCAAGATCGGGGGGGACAGGGCGAGCAGTACTTC. It encodes CASSQDRGGQGEQYF.

The chain couples TRBV4-3 to TRBJ2-7, with 7 bases fitting TRBD1. With V trimmed by 0 bases and J by 4 bases, 9 bases remained unmatched. Germline values: CDR1 LGHNA, CDR2 YSLEER. The CDR3 runs to 16 residues. Here the CDR3 reads CASSQDWGQMLYEQYF. As DNA, the CDR3 is TGCGCCAGCAGCCAAGATTGGGGACAGATGCTTTACGAGCAGTACTTC.

The gene calls are TRBV2 and TRBJ2-7, with TRBD1 matching over 8 bases. V was pared by 3 bases and J by 4 bases, with 8 bases of the junction left unmatched. The CDR3 spans 15 residues. CDR1 SNHLY and CDR2 FYNNEI come from the germline V gene. Here the CDR3 reads CASSDPGQAGYEQYF. Here the CDR3 DNA reads TGTGCCAGCAGTGACCCGGGACAGGCAGGGTACGAGCAGTACTTC.

The rearrangement uses TRBV6-1 and TRBJ1-3; no clear D. Looked up from germline, CDR1 is MNHNS and CDR2 is SASEGT. Trimming took off 2 bases at V and 5 bases at J, with 7 bases between the two ends. There are 13 residues in the CDR3. This chain's CDR3 is CASSESPRNTIYF. CDR3 in DNA: TGTGCCAGCAGTGAATCCCCTCGAAACACCATATATTTT.

The V gene is TRBV29-1, the J gene TRBJ2-1; D is ambiguous. Germline CDR1 is SQVTM and CDR2 is ANQGSEA. The CDR3 runs to 12 residues. V dropped 3 bases and J dropped 5 bases, with 8 bases sitting between them. CDR3 DNA sequence: TGCAGCGTTGACCACCAGAACAATGAGCAGTTCTTC. Residues: CSVDHQNNEQFF.

The chain combines TRBV11-3 with TRBJ1-4; D is uncertain. Trimming shortened V by 1 base and J by 3 bases, and 9 bases separated the two germline ends. Per germline, CDR1 SGHNT and CDR2 YENEEA. The CDR3 extends over 15 amino acids. CDR3 sequence reads: CASSLGSGANEKLFF. The CDR3 DNA reads as TGTGCCAGCAGCTTAGGCTCCGGGGCTAATGAAAAACTGTTTTTT.

This chain uses TRBV7-8 with TRBJ2-1; TRBD2 matches 8 bases. The germline V gene has CDR1 SGHVS and CDR2 FQNEAQ. V was pared by 5 bases and J by 4 bases, with 10 bases of the junction left unmatched. The CDR3 consists of 16 residues. The chain's CDR3 is CASSVEAGDVYNEQFF. The CDR3 DNA reads as TGTGCCAGCAGCGTAGAAGCGGGAGACGTATACAATGAGCAGTTCTTC.

The CDR3 spells CASRLGQGITKAFF. The CDR3 nucleotides read TGTGCCAGCAGGTTGGGACAGGGAATAACCAAAGCTTTCTTT. The gene calls are TRBV6-5 and TRBJ1-1; 9 nucleotides line up with TRBD1. The CDR3 totals 14 residues. The V gene's germline CDR1 is MNHEY and CDR2 SVGAGI. V shed 6 bases, J shed 9 bases, and the junction held 11 bases outside the gene matches.

This clone was seen a handful of times. The J gene is TRBJ1-1, the V gene TRBV19; 9 bases agree with TRBD1. J lost 7 bases, V lost 5 bases, and 8 bases had no gene match. The CDR3 is 14 amino acids. Germline loops: CDR1 LNHDA, CDR2 SQIVND (reference sequence). CDR3: CASSAQGASYEAFF. CDR3 coding DNA: TGTGCCAGTAGTGCACAGGGGGCATCATATGAAGCTTTCTTT.

The rearrangement uses TRBV27 and TRBJ1-6; unclear D gene. CDR1 and CDR2 (germline): MNHEY, SMNVEV (reference sequence). This CDR3 has 13 amino acids. V lost 3 bases to trimming and J lost 13 bases, with 13 bases between them. The CDR3 protein is CASSLAANWPLHF. The CDR3 bases are TGTGCCAGCAGTTTGGCCGCAAATTGGCCCCTCCACTTT.

The chain is built from TRBV7-3 and TRBJ2-7, with 12 bases lining up with TRBD2. Germline assignment: CDR1 SGHTA and CDR2 FQGTGA. The CDR3 loop spans 15 amino acids. V was clipped by 5 bases and J by 5 bases; unmatched bases: 7. The CDR3 here is CASSERTSGIHEQYF. CDR3 DNA: TGTGCCAGCAGCGAAAGGACTAGCGGGATCCACGAGCAGTACTTC.

V usage is TRBV23-1 and J usage is TRBJ1-4; 7 positions agree with TRBD1. TRBV23-1 is an open reading frame, and its role is uncertain. The CDR3 sequence is 13 residues long. V gave up 6 bases and J gave up 12 bases; unmatched junction bases: 10. In nucleotides, the CDR3 is TGCGCCAGCAGGTACAGGGGCGGTACGGAACTGTTTTTT. Its protein product is CASRYRGGTELFF.

This rearrangement joins TRBV2 to TRBJ2-7; D is possibly TRBD2 (6 bases). The CDR3 consists of 12 residues. Germline CDR1 SNHLY, CDR2 FYNNEI. The V end lost 7 bases, the J end lost 3 bases, and 10 bases lay between the germline ends. This CDR3 reads CASTGGNYEQYF. In DNA, the CDR3 is TGTGCCAGCACTGGGGGGAACTACGAGCAGTACTTC.

The chain couples TRBV4-3 to TRBJ2-1; D not resolved. CDR1 and CDR2 from the germline V gene are LGHNA and YSLEER. This CDR3 is 14 amino acids long. The V gene lost 1 base and the J gene lost 4 bases, with 8 bases spanning the gap. The CDR3 bases are TGCGCCAGCAGCCAAGCCTACAGATACAATGAGCAGTTCTTC. Translated: CASSQAYRYNEQFF.

This clone was seen only a few times. V usage is TRBV29-1 and J usage is TRBJ1-2, with TRBD1 matching 8 bases. This CDR3 contains 11 residues. J lost 4 bases, V lost 6 bases, and 1 base had no gene match. Germline V gene sequence: CDR1 SQVTM, CDR2 ANQGSEA. CDR3 in amino acids: CSVDRGYGYTF. CDR3 sequence (DNA): TGCAGCGTCGACAGGGGCTATGGCTACACCTTC.

The rearrangement links TRBV29-1 to TRBJ2-3; D gene ambiguous. The V and J ends lost 4 bases and 4 bases respectively, with 6 bases between them. Germline loops: CDR1 SQVTM, CDR2 ANQGSEA. The CDR3 contains 11 residues. DNA for the CDR3: TGCAGCGTTGGGGCTGCAGATACGCAGTATTTT. Protein product: CSVGAADTQYF.

V is TRBV5-1 and J is TRBJ2-3, with 7 bases aligning to TRBD2. The CDR3 length is 15 residues. With V trimmed by 1 base and J by 0 bases, 2 bases remained unmatched. Germline CDR1 reads SGHRS; CDR2 reads YFSETQ. The CDR3 DNA is TGCGCCAGCAGCTTGTGGGGGGGTAGCACAGATACGCAGTATTTT. Translation: CASSLWGGSTDTQYF. The variable domain in full, completed from reference TRBV5-1 and TRBJ2-3, reads KAGVTQTPRYLIKTRGQQVTLSCSPISGHRSVSWYQQTPGQGLQFLFEYFSETQRNKGNFPGRFSGRQFSNSRSEMNVSTLELGDSALYLCASSLWGGSTDTQYFGPGTRLTVL.

V is TRBV7-6 and J is TRBJ1-2; D ambiguous. CDR3 length equals 14 residues. CDR1 SGHVS and CDR2 FNYEAQ come from the germline V gene. V was cut by 0 bases and J by 5 bases, with 10 bases left in between. The CDR3 coding sequence is TGTGCCAGCAGCTTAGCCCCAGGCGATTATGGCTACACCTTC. It is translated as CASSLAPGDYGYTF.

This chain connects TRBV5-1 to TRBJ1-1; tentative D call: TRBD1 (5 bases). The length of the CDR3 is 14 residues. Germline CDR1 is SGHRS and CDR2 is YFSETQ. The V and J ends lost 6 bases and 2 bases respectively, with 14 bases between them. The CDR3 coding sequence is TGCGCCAGCAACACTGCGGGGCCCAACACTGAAGCTTTCTTT. Translated, it gives CASNTAGPNTEAFF.

On this clone itself: Compared with germline, one end of the junction differs, possibly owing to a read error. This chain uses TRBV7-9 with TRBJ2-7; tentative D call: TRBD1 (5 bases). Germline lookup yields CDR1 SEHNR and CDR2 FQNEAQ (reference sequence). This CDR3 contains 12 residues. CDR3 sequence: CSSSTQGGEQYF. In nucleotides, the CDR3 is TGTTCCAGCAGCACCCAGGGCGGCGAGCAGTACTTC.

This chain links TRBV1 with TRBJ1-1; the table names TRBD1, a call not compared with the DNA. TRBV1 is annotated as a pseudogene. The CDR3 totals 15 residues. The CDR3 coding sequence is TGCACCAGCAGCCACCGGGACAGGGCGGGGACTGAAGCTTTCTTT. Amino acids: CTSSHRDRAGTEAFF.

This clone turned up a few times. The chain joins TRBV4-1 to TRBJ1-3; D is perhaps TRBD1 (5 bases). This CDR3 contains 15 residues. Trimming shortened V by 1 base and J by 2 bases, and 9 bases separated the two germline ends. Germline lookup yields CDR1 MGHRA and CDR2 YSYEKL. The CDR3 protein is CASSQVQGPGNTIYF. The CDR3 DNA sequence: TGCGCCAGCAGCCAAGTCCAGGGTCCTGGAAACACCATATATTTT.

V gene TRBV5-1 combines with J gene TRBJ2-7; 9 nucleotides agree with TRBD2. CDR1 is SGHRS and CDR2 is YFSETQ in the germline V gene. The J segment lost 4 bases and the V segment lost 4 bases, leaving 12 bases of the junction unmatched. The CDR3 sequence is 16 residues long. CDR3 DNA sequence: TGCGCCAGCAGCCTGCAAGGCGGGAGGGCCGTTTACGAGCAGTACTTC. Translating gives CASSLQGGRAVYEQYF.

This clone was recorded only once. The V and J genes are TRBV28 and TRBJ1-3; D is perhaps TRBD1 (5 bases). Germline values: CDR1 MDHEN, CDR2 SYDVKM. The CDR3 consists of 15 residues. The V and J ends lost 6 bases and 1 base respectively, with 13 bases between them. The CDR3 bases are TGTGCCAGCAGGGGGGGAGTTCTTTCTGGAAACACCATATATTTT. Translating it yields CASRGGVLSGNTIYF.

The chain recombines TRBV27 with TRBJ1-5; D is ambiguous. V gave up 6 bases and J gave up 2 bases, with 23 bases separating them. Germline V gene data show CDR1 as MNHEY and CDR2 as SMNVEV (reference sequence). The CDR3 has 18 residues. CDR3 sequence: CASRPTAGSTEGNQPQHF. The CDR3 coding sequence is TGTGCCAGCAGGCCTACCGCCGGCTCTACGGAGGGCAATCAGCCCCAGCATTTT.

About this clone: An end of the junction does not agree with germline; a read error may underlie this. J is TRBJ1-2 and V is TRBV5-4; D uncertain. The CDR3 is 14 residues long. CDR1 and CDR2 from the germline V gene are SGHNT and YYREEE (reference sequence). The CDR3 bases are TGTGCCAGCAGCCCGGGATCTACTAACTATGGCTACCCCTTC. Amino acids: CASSPGSTNYGYPF.

The V call is TRBV27, the J call TRBJ2-1; a possible D gene is TRBD2 (6 bases). The CDR3 contains 14 residues. CDR1 is MNHEY, CDR2 SMNVEV, per germline (reference sequence). V was shortened by 10 bases and J by 5 bases, with 18 bases between the two germline ends. The CDR3 loop is CATGSRAVHNEQFF. The CDR3 nucleotides read TGTGCCACCGGGAGCAGGGCTGTACACAATGAGCAGTTCTTC.